These 29 T cell receptor beta chains were all obtained from the same sample, sequenced in a study of identical twins. One entry per CDR3 protein results from TCRdb running MiXCR on the 5' RACE reads. The table shows 400,000 to 550,000 distinct CDR3 sequences, with 14% occurring only once. These same records also appear under a second study, on yellow fever vaccine responses in identical twins.

The sample taken for sequencing was CD4+ T cells sorted from blood. The receptor set was obtained from a woman younger than 35 in good health.

The chain couples TRBV20-1 to TRBJ2-3; the match to TRBD2 covers 14 bases. The CDR3 sequence is 14 residues long. The V gene's germline CDR1 is DFQATT and CDR2 SNEGSKA (reference sequence). V shed 6 bases and J 1 base; nucleotides not matched to a gene: 0. CDR3 in amino acids: CSATSGGGTDTQYF. Written as DNA, the CDR3 is TGCAGTGCGACTAGCGGGGGGGGCACAGATACGCAGTATTTT.

The chain has TRBV20-1 and TRBJ2-5; 7 bases agree with TRBD1. There are 13 residues in the CDR3. The J segment lost 2 bases and the V segment lost 5 bases, leaving 5 bases of the junction unmatched. CDR1 and CDR2 from the germline V gene are DFQATT and SNEGSKA (reference sequence). CDR3 nucleotide sequence: TGCAGTGCTGGGGACAGCTCTCAAGAGACCCAGTACTTC. Translation gives CSAGDSSQETQYF.

The V call is TRBV5-1, the J call TRBJ2-1; D might be TRBD1 (5 bases). The CDR3 is 15 residues long. Per the germline V gene, CDR1 is SGHRS and CDR2 is YFSETQ. V shed 0 bases and J shed 5 bases, with 12 bases lying between them. CDR3 loop: CASSLDPGNHNEQFF. In DNA, the CDR3 is TGCGCCAGCAGCTTGGATCCAGGGAACCACAATGAGCAGTTCTTC.

In this sample, this clonotype turned up many times. DNA for the CDR3: TGTGCCAGCAGCCAAGGTCCCGGACAGGGTTACAATGAGCAGTTCTTC. Translating gives CASSQGPGQGYNEQFF. The chain employs TRBV14 and TRBJ2-1; 8 bases align to TRBD1. This CDR3 spans 16 amino acids. From germline, CDR1 is SGHDN and CDR2 FVKESK. Trimming took 1 base from V and 4 from J; bases not matched to a gene: 6.

The rearrangement joins TRBV7-8 to TRBJ2-1; no firm D call. The CDR3 consists of 13 residues. The germline V gene encodes CDR1 SGHVS and CDR2 FQNEAQ. V shed 5 bases and J shed 10 bases, with 15 bases lying between them. The CDR3 nucleotides are TGTGCCAGCAGCCTCGGCGTAGGTCGGGAGCAGTTCTTC. Protein sequence: CASSLGVGREQFF.

This clonotype was detected only a few times. The J gene is TRBJ2-7, the V gene TRBV5-6, with no clear D. V was clipped by 5 bases and J by 0 bases, with 12 bases between them. Germline-derived CDR1 and CDR2 are SGHDT and YYEEEE. The CDR3 consists of 14 residues. The CDR3 reads CASRHAGRSYEQYF. CDR3 coding DNA: TGTGCCAGCAGACATGCCGGGCGCTCCTACGAGCAGTACTTC.

This clonotype was detected a few times. The CDR3 region has the DNA TGTGCCAGCAGTCACGGACAGGGGGCAGCGGTAGGGGCCAACGTCCTGACTTTC. Translation: CASSHGQGAAVGANVLTF. V usage is TRBV28 and J usage is TRBJ2-6; TRBD1 aligns across 11 bases. The CDR3 spans 18 residues. With V trimmed by 5 bases and J by 4 bases, 10 bases remained unmatched. Per the germline V gene, CDR1 is MDHEN and CDR2 is SYDVKM.

V gene TRBV5-8 combines with J gene TRBJ1-4; a weak D match, TRBD1 (6 bases). Germline V gives CDR1 SGHTS, CDR2 YDEGEE. This CDR3 comprises 16 residues. V was trimmed by 0 bases and J by 4 bases, leaving 13 bases between them. The CDR3 loop reads CASSLVGRGLNEKLFF. The CDR3, as DNA: TGTGCCAGCAGCTTGGTTGGCAGGGGCCTTAATGAAAAACTGTTTTTT. The entire variable domain, with the rest obtained from reference TRBV5-8 and TRBJ1-4, is as follows: EAGVTQSPTHLIKTRGQQATLRCSPISGHTSVYWYQQALGLGLQFLLWYDEGEERNRGNFPPRFSGRQFPNYSSELNVNALELEDSALYLCASSLVGRGLNEKLFFGSGTQLSVL.

This clonotype occurred many times. V and J are TRBV12-3 or TRBV12-4 and TRBJ2-5; 12 bases agree with TRBD2. This CDR3 spans 15 amino acids. The V and J ends lost 7 bases and 6 bases, in that order; junction bases with no gene match: 9. This CDR3 is CASTQTSGGLQTQYF. Written as DNA, the CDR3 is TGTGCCAGCACCCAGACTAGCGGGGGACTCCAGACCCAGTACTTC.

This chain uses TRBV4-3 with TRBJ1-1; 8 bases match TRBD1. Germline V gene sequence: CDR1 LGHNA, CDR2 YSLEER. The J segment lost 1 base and the V segment lost 0 bases, leaving 7 bases of the junction unmatched. The CDR3 runs 17 residues. CDR3 DNA: TGCGCCAGCAGCCAAGATTCAGGGGGCAGCGGGAACACTGAAGCTTTCTTT. The encoded protein is CASSQDSGGSGNTEAFF.

This clonotype was observed a few times. This chain joins TRBV12-3 or TRBV12-4 and TRBJ2-5; D might be TRBD1 (6 bases). This CDR3 is 13 amino acids long. Trimming took off 5 bases at V and 4 bases at J, with 11 bases between the two ends. In nucleotides, the CDR3 is TGTGCCAGCAGTACAGGGTGGGGAGAGACCCAGTACTTC. Protein product: CASSTGWGETQYF.

This clonotype was counted ten times or more. The V and J genes are TRBV15 and TRBJ2-1; TRBD1 matches 9 bases. The germline gives CDR1 LNHNV, CDR2 YYDKDF (reference sequence). With V trimmed by 3 bases and J by 0 bases, 0 bases remained unmatched. CDR3 size: 15 residues. The CDR3 bases are TGTGCCACCAGCAGGGACAGGGGCTCCTACAATGAGCAGTTCTTC. This sequence encodes CATSRDRGSYNEQFF.

Notes on this clonotype: One end of the junction fails to match germline, which may point to a read error. The rearrangement uses TRBV7-7 and TRBJ2-1, with D perhaps TRBD2 (5 bases). CDR3 size: 13 residues. Germline V gene lookup returns CDR1 SSHAT and CDR2 FNYEAQ (reference sequence). CDR3 loop: CASSLTSAHEQFF. Here the CDR3 DNA reads TGTGCTAGCAGCTTAACTAGTGCACACGAGCAGTTCTTC. The full variable domain, in which reference TRBV7-7 and TRBJ2-1 provide the parts outside the CDR3, is GAGVSQSPRYKVTKRGQDVTLRCDPISSHATLYWYQQALGQGPEFLTYFNYEAQPDKSGLPSDRFSAERPEGSISTLTIQRTEQRDSAMYRCASSLTSAHEQFFGPGTRLTVL.

This sequence joins TRBV28 and TRBJ2-1; no clear D. The CDR3 runs to 11 residues. V lost 3 bases and J lost 10, with 7 bases in between. Germline V gene lookup returns CDR1 MDHEN and CDR2 SYDVKM. The chain's CDR3 is CASSFLGEQFF. For the CDR3, the DNA is TGTGCCAGCAGTTTTTTAGGCGAGCAGTTCTTC. Combining the CDR3 with reference TRBV28 and TRBJ2-1 gives the whole variable domain DVKVTQSSRYLVKRTGEKVFLECVQDMDHENMFWYRQDPGLGLRLIYFSYDVKMKEKGDIPEGYSVSREKKERFSLILESASTNQTSMYLCASSFLGEQFFGPGTRLTVL.

This clonotype was detected ten times or more. The genes are TRBV25-1 and TRBJ2-5, with 9 bases identical to TRBD1. Germline CDR1 reads MGHDK; CDR2 reads SYGVNS. This CDR3 spans 16 amino acids. Trimming at V came to 3 bases and at J to 1 base, leaving 6 bases not matched to a gene. The CDR3 protein is CASSDLRDRVQETQYF. DNA of the CDR3: TGTGCCAGCAGTGATCTCCGGGACAGGGTCCAAGAGACCCAGTACTTC.

This clonotype was seen more than once but under ten times. The chain recombines TRBV7-2 with TRBJ2-7; 7 nucleotides agree with TRBD2. V trimming: 1 base; J trimming: 5 bases; junction bases outside the gene matches: 2. Germline assignment: CDR1 SGHTA and CDR2 FQGNSA. This CDR3 region has 13 residues. CDR3 sequence reads: CASSLGAGDEQYF. In DNA, the CDR3 is TGTGCCAGCAGCTTAGGGGCGGGGGACGAGCAGTACTTC.

V is TRBV4-1 and J is TRBJ2-7, with TRBD2 matching 10 bases. Germline CDR1 MGHRA, CDR2 YSYEKL. This CDR3 comprises 16 residues. The ends lost 1 base at V and 3 bases at J; junction bases unmatched: 6. The CDR3 loop is CASSQVSSGSHYEQYF. The CDR3 region has the DNA TGCGCCAGCAGCCAAGTCTCTAGCGGGAGTCACTACGAGCAGTACTTC.

V and J are TRBV20-1 and TRBJ1-1; D possibly corresponds to TRBD1 (5 bases). CDR3 size: 14 residues. Per the germline V gene, CDR1 is DFQATT and CDR2 is SNEGSKA (reference sequence). V lost 1 base, J lost 4 bases, and 13 bases lay in between. DNA for the CDR3: TGCAGTGCTAGAGGGCAAGGGGCTTGCACTGAAGCTTTCTTT. This codes for CSARGQGACTEAFF.

This clonotype showed up just a few times. V and J are TRBV28 and TRBJ2-7; 7 bases are a match to TRBD1. Germline V lookup: CDR1 MDHEN, CDR2 SYDVKM. The V segment lost 3 bases and the J segment 3 bases; nucleotides outside the gene matches: 11. The CDR3 extends over 16 amino acids. CDR3 DNA sequence: TGTGCCAGCAGTTTCAATCCGGGACAGAATAACTACGAGCAGTACTTC. It specifies CASSFNPGQNNYEQYF.

This clonotype was seen a handful of times. The chain uses TRBV5-1 and TRBJ2-7, with 7 bases matching TRBD2. Germline V gives CDR1 SGHRS, CDR2 YFSETQ. V was clipped by 0 bases and J by 6 bases; unmatched bases: 3. This CDR3 region has 13 residues. The CDR3 nucleotides are TGCGCCAGCAGCTTGGATTGGGGGGGCGAGCAGTACTTC. It translates to CASSLDWGGEQYF.

The gene calls are TRBV5-1 and TRBJ2-2; TRBD2 is a possible D gene (6 bases). Trimming took off 0 bases at V and 0 bases at J, with 9 bases between the two ends. Germline V gene data show CDR1 as SGHRS and CDR2 as YFSETQ. The CDR3 is 16 amino acids. The CDR3 DNA follows: TGCGCCAGCAGCTTGGGTCCGGGAGCGAACACCGGGGAGCTGTTTTTT. Amino acids: CASSLGPGANTGELFF.

This clonotype was found a few times. The CDR3 protein is CASSDSGLAGGEFF. As DNA, the CDR3 is TGTGCCAGCAGTGACTCAGGACTAGCGGGGGGTGAGTTCTTC. The chain links TRBV6-4 to TRBJ2-1, with 14 bases aligning to TRBD2. Germline CDR1 and CDR2: MRHNA and SNTAGT. The V segment lost 0 bases and the J segment 14 bases; nucleotides outside the gene matches: 3. The CDR3 has 14 residues.

This chain connects TRBV5-1 to TRBJ2-7, with TRBD1 identical over 9 bases. The CDR3 runs 16 residues. The V gene's germline CDR1 is SGHRS and CDR2 YFSETQ. With V trimmed by 3 bases and J by 6 bases, 13 bases remained unmatched. In DNA, the CDR3 is TGCGCCAGCAGCTCCATACCGGGACAGGGTGGGCTCGAGCAGTACTTC. Translated: CASSSIPGQGGLEQYF.

This clonotype was observed a handful of times. J is TRBJ2-1 and V is TRBV5-1; 7 bases map to TRBD2. V lost 6 bases, J lost 8 bases, and 17 bases stayed unmatched. The CDR3 length is 16 residues. The germline CDR1 and CDR2 sequences are SGHRS and YFSETQ. CDR3 residues: CASTLAGGGPRDEQFF. CDR3 sequence (DNA): TGCGCCAGCACCCTGGCTGGGGGAGGGCCGCGTGATGAGCAGTTCTTC. The full variable domain, with the rest looked up from reference TRBV5-1 and TRBJ2-1, is KAGVTQTPRYLIKTRGQQVTLSCSPISGHRSVSWYQQTPGQGLQFLFEYFSETQRNKGNFPGRFSGRQFSNSRSEMNVSTLELGDSALYLCASTLAGGGPRDEQFFGPGTRLTVL.

This clonotype was observed at least ten times. The chain recombines TRBV20-1 with TRBJ2-4, with D possibly TRBD1 on 6 matching bases. Looked up from germline, CDR1 is DFQATT and CDR2 is SNEGSKA (reference sequence). This CDR3 has 17 amino acids. V gave up 4 bases and J gave up 1 base, with 20 bases separating them. The CDR3 DNA sequence: TGCAGTGCTATCACCTACAGGGCCGGATCGGCCAAAAACATTCAGTACTTC. Protein sequence: CSAITYRAGSAKNIQYF.

This clonotype was picked up a small number of times. The chain employs TRBV15 and TRBJ2-1, with 12 bases matching TRBD2. V shed 0 bases and J 12 bases; nucleotides not matched to a gene: 18. Germline-derived CDR1 and CDR2 are LNHNV and YYDKDF (reference sequence). The CDR3 sequence is 19 residues long. CDR3 nucleotides: TGTGCCACCAGCAGAGATTCGACTAGCGGGAGACATCTTCTTAAGGGGCAGTTCTTC. Encoded protein: CATSRDSTSGRHLLKGQFF.

The chain employs TRBV20-1 and TRBJ2-1; TRBD2 agrees at 11 bases. The germline gives CDR1 DFQATT, CDR2 SNEGSKA (reference sequence). The CDR3 is 15 residues long. The J segment lost 5 bases and the V segment lost 5 bases, leaving 8 bases of the junction unmatched. The CDR3 is CSADKTSGDHNEQFF. CDR3 nucleotide sequence: TGCAGTGCTGATAAGACTAGCGGGGATCACAATGAGCAGTTCTTC.

The CDR3 DNA reads as TGTGCCAGCAGTTCAACAGGGGGCATCGGCGCTTTCTTT. Its translation is CASSSTGGIGAFF. The J gene is TRBJ1-1, the V gene TRBV12-3 or TRBV12-4; 9 nucleotides agree with TRBD1. V gave up 4 bases and J gave up 11 bases; unmatched junction bases: 8. CDR3 length: 13 amino acids.

This clonotype appeared a few times. The rearrangement uses TRBV2 and TRBJ2-2; 10 nucleotides match TRBD1. Trimming at V came to 7 bases and at J to 2 bases, leaving 7 bases not matched to a gene. CDR1 and CDR2 from the germline V gene are SNHLY and FYNNEI. The CDR3 contains 16 residues. The CDR3 protein is CASTPGTGENTGELFF. As DNA, the CDR3 is TGTGCCAGCACCCCTGGGACAGGGGAAAACACCGGGGAGCTGTTTTTT.